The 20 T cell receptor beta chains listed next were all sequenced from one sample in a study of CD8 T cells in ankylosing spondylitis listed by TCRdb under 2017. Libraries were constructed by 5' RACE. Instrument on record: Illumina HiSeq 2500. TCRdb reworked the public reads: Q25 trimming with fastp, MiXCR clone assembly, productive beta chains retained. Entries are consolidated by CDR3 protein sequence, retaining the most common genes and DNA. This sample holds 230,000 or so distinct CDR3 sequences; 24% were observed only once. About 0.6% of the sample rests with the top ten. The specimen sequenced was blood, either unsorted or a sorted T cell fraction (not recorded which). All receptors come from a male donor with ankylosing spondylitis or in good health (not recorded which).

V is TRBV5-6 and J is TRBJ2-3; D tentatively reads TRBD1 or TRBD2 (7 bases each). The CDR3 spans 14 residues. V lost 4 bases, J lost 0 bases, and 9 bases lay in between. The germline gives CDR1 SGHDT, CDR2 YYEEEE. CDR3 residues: CASSQGGSTDTQYF. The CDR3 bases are TGTGCCAGCAGCCAGGGGGGGAGCACAGATACGCAGTATTTT. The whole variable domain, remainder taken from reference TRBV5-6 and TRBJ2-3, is DAGVTQSPTHLIKTRGQQVTLRCSPKSGHDTVSWYQQALGQGPQFIFQYYEEEERQRGNFPDRFSGHQFPNYSSELNVNALLLGDSALYLCASSQGGSTDTQYFGPGTRLTVL.

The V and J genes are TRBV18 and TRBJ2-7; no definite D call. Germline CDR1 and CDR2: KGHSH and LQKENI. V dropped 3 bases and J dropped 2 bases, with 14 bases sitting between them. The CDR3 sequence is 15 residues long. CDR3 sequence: CASSPSLGDTYEQYF. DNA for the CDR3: TGTGCCAGCTCACCGAGCCTGGGCGACACCTACGAGCAGTACTTC.

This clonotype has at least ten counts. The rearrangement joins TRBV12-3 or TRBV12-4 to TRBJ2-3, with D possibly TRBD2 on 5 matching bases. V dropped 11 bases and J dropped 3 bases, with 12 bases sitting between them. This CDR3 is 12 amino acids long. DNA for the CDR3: TGTGCCGCGTCGAGGGTTACAGATACGCAGTATTTT. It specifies CAASRVTDTQYF.

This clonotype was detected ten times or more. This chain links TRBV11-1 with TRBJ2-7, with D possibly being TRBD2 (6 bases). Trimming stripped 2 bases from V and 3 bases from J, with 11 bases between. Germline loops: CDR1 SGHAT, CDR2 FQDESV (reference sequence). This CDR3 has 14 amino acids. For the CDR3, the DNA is TGTGCCAGCAGCTTAAGGCTGGGGGGCTACGAGCAGTACTTC. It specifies CASSLRLGGYEQYF.

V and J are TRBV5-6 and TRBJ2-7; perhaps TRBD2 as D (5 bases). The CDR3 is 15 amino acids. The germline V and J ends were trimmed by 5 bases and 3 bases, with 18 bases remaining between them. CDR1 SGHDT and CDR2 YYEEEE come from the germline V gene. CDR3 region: CASRLRNGKRYEQYF. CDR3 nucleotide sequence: TGTGCCAGCAGATTAAGGAACGGGAAGCGCTACGAGCAGTACTTC. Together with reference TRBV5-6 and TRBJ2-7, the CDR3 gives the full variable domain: DAGVTQSPTHLIKTRGQQVTLRCSPKSGHDTVSWYQQALGQGPQFIFQYYEEEERQRGNFPDRFSGHQFPNYSSELNVNALLLGDSALYLCASRLRNGKRYEQYFGPGTRLTVT.

The DNA of the CDR3 is TGTGCCAGCAGTGCCGCCGAAGAGACCCAGTACTTC. It is translated as CASSAAEETQYF. The chain couples TRBV12-3 or TRBV12-4 to TRBJ2-5, with unresolved D. Trimming pared 5 bases from V and 3 bases from J, leaving 7 bases between. The CDR3 is 12 amino acids.

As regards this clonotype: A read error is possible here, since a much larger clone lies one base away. For the CDR3, the DNA is TGTGCCAGCAGCTCCCGACAGGGAGTAGTCTACACCTTC. Translation gives CASSSRQGVVYTF. V and J are TRBV7-2 and TRBJ1-2; the match to TRBD1 covers 7 bases. Losses at the gene ends were 4 bases for V and 10 bases for J; bases not matched to a gene: 9. CDR3 size: 13 residues. Germline assignment: CDR1 SGHTA and CDR2 FQGNSA. The whole variable domain, filled in from reference TRBV7-2 and TRBJ1-2, reads GAGVSQSPSNKVTEKGKDVELRCDPISGHTALYWYRQSLGQGLEFLIYFQGNSAPDKSGLPSDRFSAERTGGSVSTLTIQRTQQEDSAVYLCASSSRQGVVYTFGSGTRLTVV.

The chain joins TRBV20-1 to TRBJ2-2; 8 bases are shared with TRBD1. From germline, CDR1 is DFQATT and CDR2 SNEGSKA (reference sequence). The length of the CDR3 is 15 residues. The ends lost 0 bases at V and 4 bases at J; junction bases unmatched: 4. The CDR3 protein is CSAREGTGGTGELFF. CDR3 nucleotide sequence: TGCAGTGCTAGAGAGGGCACAGGGGGCACCGGGGAGCTGTTTTTT.

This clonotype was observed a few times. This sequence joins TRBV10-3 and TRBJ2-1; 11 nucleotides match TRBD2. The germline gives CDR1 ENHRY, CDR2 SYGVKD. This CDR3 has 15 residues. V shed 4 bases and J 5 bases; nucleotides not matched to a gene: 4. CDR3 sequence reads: CAISGASGGHNEQFF. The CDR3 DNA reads TGTGCCATCAGTGGGGCTAGCGGGGGGCACAATGAGCAGTTCTTC.

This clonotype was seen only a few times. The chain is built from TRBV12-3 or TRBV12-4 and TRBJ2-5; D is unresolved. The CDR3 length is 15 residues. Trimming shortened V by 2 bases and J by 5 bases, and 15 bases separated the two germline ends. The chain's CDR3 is CASSLMGSPGETQYF. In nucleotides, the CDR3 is TGTGCCAGCAGTTTAATGGGGTCACCTGGGGAGACCCAGTACTTC.

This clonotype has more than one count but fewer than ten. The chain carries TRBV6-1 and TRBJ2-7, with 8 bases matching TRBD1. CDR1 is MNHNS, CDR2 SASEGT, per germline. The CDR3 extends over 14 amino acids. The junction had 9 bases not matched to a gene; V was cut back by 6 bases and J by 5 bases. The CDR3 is CASSRQGRRDEQYF. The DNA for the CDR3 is TGTGCCAGCAGCCGACAGGGGAGGAGGGACGAGCAGTACTTC.

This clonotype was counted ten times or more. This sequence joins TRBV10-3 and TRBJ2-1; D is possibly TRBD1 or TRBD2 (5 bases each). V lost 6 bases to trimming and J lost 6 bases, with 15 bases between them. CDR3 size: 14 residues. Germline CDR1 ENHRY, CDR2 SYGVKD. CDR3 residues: CAIRDSLLGNEQFF. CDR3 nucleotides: TGTGCCATCAGAGACAGCTTACTAGGCAATGAGCAGTTCTTC.

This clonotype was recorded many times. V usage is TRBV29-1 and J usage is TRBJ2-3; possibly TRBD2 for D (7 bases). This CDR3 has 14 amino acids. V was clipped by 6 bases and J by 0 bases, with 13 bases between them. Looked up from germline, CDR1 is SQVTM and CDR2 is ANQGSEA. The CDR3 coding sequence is TGCAGCGTGGGGGGCGGGGGTAGCACAGATACGCAGTATTTT. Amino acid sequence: CSVGGGGSTDTQYF.

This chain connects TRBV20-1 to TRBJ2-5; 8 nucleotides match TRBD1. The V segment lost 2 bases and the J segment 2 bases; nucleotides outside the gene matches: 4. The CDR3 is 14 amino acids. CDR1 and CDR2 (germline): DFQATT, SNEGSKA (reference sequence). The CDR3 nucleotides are TGCAGTGCTAGACGAGGGACAGGTCAAGAGACCCAGTACTTC. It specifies CSARRGTGQETQYF.

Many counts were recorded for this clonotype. CDR3: CASRNLGQGNTEAFF. CDR3 coding DNA: TGCGCCAGCAGGAACTTAGGACAGGGGAACACTGAAGCTTTCTTT. The chain combines TRBV4-1 with TRBJ1-1, with 8 positions matching TRBD1. This CDR3 contains 15 residues. V lost 6 bases and J lost 1; bases outside the gene matches: 7. Germline V gene sequence: CDR1 MGHRA, CDR2 YSYEKL.

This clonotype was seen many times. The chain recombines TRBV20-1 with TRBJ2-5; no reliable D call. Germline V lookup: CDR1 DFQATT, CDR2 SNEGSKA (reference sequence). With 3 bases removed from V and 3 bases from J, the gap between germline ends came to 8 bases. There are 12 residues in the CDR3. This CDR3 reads CSASFSKETQYF. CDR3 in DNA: TGCAGTGCTAGTTTCTCTAAAGAGACCCAGTACTTC.

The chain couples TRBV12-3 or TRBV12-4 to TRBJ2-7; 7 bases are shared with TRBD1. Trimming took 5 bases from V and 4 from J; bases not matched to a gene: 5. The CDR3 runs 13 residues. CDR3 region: CASSPYRGYEQYF. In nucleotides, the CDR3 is TGTGCCAGCAGTCCGTACAGGGGTTACGAGCAGTACTTC.

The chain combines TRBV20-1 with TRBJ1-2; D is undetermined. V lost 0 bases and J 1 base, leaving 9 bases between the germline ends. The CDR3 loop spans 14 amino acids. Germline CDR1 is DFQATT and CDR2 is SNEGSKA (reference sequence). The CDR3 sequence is CSARDAGNNYGYTF. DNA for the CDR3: TGCAGTGCTAGAGATGCAGGAAATAACTATGGCTACACCTTC.

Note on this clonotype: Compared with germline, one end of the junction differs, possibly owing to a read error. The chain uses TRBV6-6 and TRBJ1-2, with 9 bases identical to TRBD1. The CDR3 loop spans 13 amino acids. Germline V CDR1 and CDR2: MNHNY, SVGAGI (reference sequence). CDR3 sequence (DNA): TGTGCCAGCAGTAACTACCCGGACAGGGGCTACACTTTC. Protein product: CASSNYPDRGYTF.

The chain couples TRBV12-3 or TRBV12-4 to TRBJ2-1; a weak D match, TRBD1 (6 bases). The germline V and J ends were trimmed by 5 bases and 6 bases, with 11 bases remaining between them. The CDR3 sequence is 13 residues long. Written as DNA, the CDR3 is TGTGCCAGCAGTATAACGGACAGCAATGAGCAGTTCTTC. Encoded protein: CASSITDSNEQFF.